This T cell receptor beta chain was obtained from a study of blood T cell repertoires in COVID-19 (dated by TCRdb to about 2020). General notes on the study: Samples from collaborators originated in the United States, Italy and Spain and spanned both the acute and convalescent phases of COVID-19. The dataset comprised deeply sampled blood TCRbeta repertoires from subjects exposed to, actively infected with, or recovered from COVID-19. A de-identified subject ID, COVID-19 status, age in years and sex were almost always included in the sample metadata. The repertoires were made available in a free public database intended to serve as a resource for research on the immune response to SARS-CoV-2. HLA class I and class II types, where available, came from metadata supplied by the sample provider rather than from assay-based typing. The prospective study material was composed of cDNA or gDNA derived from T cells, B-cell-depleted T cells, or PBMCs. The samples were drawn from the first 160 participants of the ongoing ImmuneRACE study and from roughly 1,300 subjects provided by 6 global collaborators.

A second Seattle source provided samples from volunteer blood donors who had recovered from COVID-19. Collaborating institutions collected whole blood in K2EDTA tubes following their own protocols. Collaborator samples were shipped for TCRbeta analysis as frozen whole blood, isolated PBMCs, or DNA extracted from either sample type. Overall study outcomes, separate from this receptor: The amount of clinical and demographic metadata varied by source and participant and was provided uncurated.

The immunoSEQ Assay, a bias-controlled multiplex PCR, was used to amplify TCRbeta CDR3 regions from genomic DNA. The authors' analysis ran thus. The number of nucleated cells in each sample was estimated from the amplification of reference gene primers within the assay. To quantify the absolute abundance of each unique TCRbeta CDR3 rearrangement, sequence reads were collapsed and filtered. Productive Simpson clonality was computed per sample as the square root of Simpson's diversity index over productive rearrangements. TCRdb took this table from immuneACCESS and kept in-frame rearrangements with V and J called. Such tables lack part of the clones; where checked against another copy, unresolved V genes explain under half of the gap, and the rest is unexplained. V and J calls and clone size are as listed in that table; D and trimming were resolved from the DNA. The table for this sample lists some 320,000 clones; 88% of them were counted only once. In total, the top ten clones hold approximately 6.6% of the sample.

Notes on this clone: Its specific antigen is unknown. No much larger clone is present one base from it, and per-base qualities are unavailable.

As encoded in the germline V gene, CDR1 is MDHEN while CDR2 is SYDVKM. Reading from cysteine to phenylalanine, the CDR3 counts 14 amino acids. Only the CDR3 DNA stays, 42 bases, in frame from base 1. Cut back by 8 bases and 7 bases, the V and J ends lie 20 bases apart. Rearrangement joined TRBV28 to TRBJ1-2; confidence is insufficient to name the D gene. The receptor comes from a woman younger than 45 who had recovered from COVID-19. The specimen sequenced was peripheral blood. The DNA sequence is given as TGTGCCAGCGCCCCAGGCCCAGGAAACGTTGGCTACACCTTC. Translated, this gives CASAPGPGNVGYTF.